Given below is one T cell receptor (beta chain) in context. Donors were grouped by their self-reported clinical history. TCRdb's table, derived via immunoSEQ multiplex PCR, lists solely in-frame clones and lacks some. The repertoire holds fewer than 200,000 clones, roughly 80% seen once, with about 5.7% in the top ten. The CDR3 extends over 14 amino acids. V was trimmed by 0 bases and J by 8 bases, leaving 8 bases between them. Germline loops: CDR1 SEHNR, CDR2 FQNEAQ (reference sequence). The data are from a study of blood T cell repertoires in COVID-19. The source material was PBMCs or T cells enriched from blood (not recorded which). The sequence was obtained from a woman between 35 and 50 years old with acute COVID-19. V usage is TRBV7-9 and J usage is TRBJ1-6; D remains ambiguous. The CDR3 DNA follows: TGTGCCAGCAGCTTAGCATTGGGAGATTCACCCCTCCACTTT. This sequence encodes CASSLALGDSPLHF.